These T cell receptor beta chains were read from a single sample in a study of cytomegalovirus exposure and HLA in healthy donors. This table comes from immunoSEQ multiplex PCR, and its TCRdb copy is limited to in-frame clones, with some not included. The table has more than 75,000 clones, 70% to 80% seen once; the top ten hold over 7.5%. Sequencing was done on a sample of PBMCs. The receptor set was obtained from a man aged 40-49 years in good health and CMV-seropositive. CDR3s include the opening cysteine and the closing phenylalanine or tryptophan. Fields, in order: clone size, D gene, V gene, J gene, CDR3 length, CDR3 DNA, CDR3 protein. A D gene is named only where the DNA matches it firmly. Clone sizes are given selectively: once, few, many, or a class where the clone is expanded.

clone size: few; D gene: .; V gene: TRBV20-1; J gene: TRBJ2-7; CDR3 length: 11; CDR3 DNA: TGCAGCCCGGGGGTAGACTACGAGCAGTACTTC; CDR3 protein: CSPGVDYEQYF
clone size: .; D gene: .; V gene: TRBV30; J gene: TRBJ1-2; CDR3 length: 12; CDR3 DNA: TGTGCCTGGAGTGGGACAGCCTATGGCTACACCTTC; CDR3 protein: CAWSGTAYGYTF
clone size: .; D gene: .; V gene: TRBV7-2; J gene: TRBJ2-1; CDR3 length: 17; CDR3 DNA: TGTGCCAGCAGCGCCTCCTTAGCCCCTGGCGACTACAATGAGCAGTTCTTC; CDR3 protein: CASSASLAPGDYNEQFF
clone size: .; D gene: .; V gene: TRBV27; J gene: TRBJ2-7; CDR3 length: 14; CDR3 DNA: TGTGCCAGCAGTTCAGGGGGGACTGCCTACGAGCAGTACTTC; CDR3 protein: CASSSGGTAYEQYF
clone size: .; D gene: .; V gene: TRBV2; J gene: TRBJ1-6; CDR3 length: 16; CDR3 DNA: TGTGCCAGCAGTGAAGATTACAGGGCACAAAATTCACCCCTCCACTTT; CDR3 protein: CASSEDYRAQNSPLHF
clone size: few; D gene: .; V gene: TRBV2; J gene: TRBJ1-2; CDR3 length: 15; CDR3 DNA: TGTGCCAGCAGTGACAGGGCCGTCGCGAACTATGGCTACACCTTC; CDR3 protein: CASSDRAVANYGYTF
clone size: .; D gene: TRBD1; V gene: TRBV6-1; J gene: TRBJ2-7; CDR3 length: 14; CDR3 DNA: TGTGCCAGCAGTGAAAGACAGGGGGTGGGGGAGCAGTACTTC; CDR3 protein: CASSERQGVGEQYF
clone size: once; D gene: TRBD1; V gene: TRBV7-9; J gene: TRBJ2-1; CDR3 length: 17; CDR3 DNA: TGTGCCAGCAGCTCAGAGGAGGACAGGGGGCCGGGCAATGAGCAGTTCTTC; CDR3 protein: CASSSEEDRGPGNEQFF
clone size: .; D gene: TRBD1; V gene: TRBV14; J gene: TRBJ2-7; CDR3 length: 16; CDR3 DNA: TGTGCCAGCAGCCCTCTCACCGGGACAGGGCGCCACGAGCAGTACTTC; CDR3 protein: CASSPLTGTGRHEQYF
clone size: .; D gene: .; V gene: TRBV20-1; J gene: TRBJ2-5; CDR3 length: 11; CDR3 DNA: TGCAGTGCCGAGCACCAAGAGACCCAGTACTTC; CDR3 protein: CSAEHQETQYF
clone size: .; D gene: .; V gene: TRBV7-8; J gene: TRBJ2-5; CDR3 length: 15; CDR3 DNA: TGTGCCAGCAGCTCCTCGGGACTTAGGATGGAGACCCAGTACTTC; CDR3 protein: CASSSSGLRMETQYF
clone size: .; D gene: .; V gene: TRBV4-1; J gene: TRBJ2-5; CDR3 length: 17; CDR3 DNA: TGCGCCAGCAGCCAAGGGTTGGCGGGGCCCCGAAGGAAGACCCAGTACTTC; CDR3 protein: CASSQGLAGPRRKTQYF
clone size: .; D gene: .; V gene: TRBV29-1; J gene: TRBJ1-3; CDR3 length: 14; CDR3 DNA: TGCAGCGTTGAATCGAGTGACTCTGGAAACACCATATATTTT; CDR3 protein: CSVESSDSGNTIYF
clone size: .; D gene: TRBD2; V gene: TRBV2; J gene: TRBJ2-7; CDR3 length: 13; CDR3 DNA: TGTGCCAGCAGCGGGGGGGAACGGGGCGAGCAGTACTTC; CDR3 protein: CASSGGERGEQYF
clone size: once; D gene: .; V gene: TRBV21-1; J gene: TRBJ2-1; CDR3 length: 15; CDR3 DNA: TGTGCCAGCAGCAAGAGGGACAGGGGATACAATGAGCAGTTCTTC; CDR3 protein: CASSKRDRGYNEQFF
clone size: .; D gene: .; V gene: TRBV29-1; J gene: TRBJ2-1; CDR3 length: 14; CDR3 DNA: TGCAGCGTTGACAGGGGAAGCTCCTACAATGAGCAGTTCTTC; CDR3 protein: CSVDRGSSYNEQFF
clone size: .; D gene: .; V gene: TRBV14; J gene: TRBJ1-1; CDR3 length: 14; CDR3 DNA: TGTGCCAGCAGCCAAGGGCTGTCACCGACTGAAGCTTTCTTT; CDR3 protein: CASSQGLSPTEAFF
clone size: .; D gene: TRBD2; V gene: TRBV5-4; J gene: TRBJ2-5; CDR3 length: 15; CDR3 DNA: TGTGCCAGCAGCTTGGGCCTAGCGGGGGGTGAGACCCAGTACTTC; CDR3 protein: CASSLGLAGGETQYF
clone size: .; D gene: .; V gene: TRBV25-1; J gene: TRBJ2-7; CDR3 length: 17; CDR3 DNA: TGTGCCAGCAGTCATTTCTCCTCAAGAGGGAGGCGATACGAGCAGTACTTC; CDR3 protein: CASSHFSSRGRRYEQYF
clone size: .; D gene: .; V gene: TRBV5-5; J gene: TRBJ2-7; CDR3 length: 16; CDR3 DNA: TGTGCCAGCAGCGCCGCCGGGACACGGTACTCCTACGAGCAGTACTTC; CDR3 protein: CASSAAGTRYSYEQYF
clone size: .; D gene: .; V gene: TRBV6-5; J gene: TRBJ2-2; CDR3 length: 13; CDR3 DNA: TGTGCCAGCAGTCTTCTAGGAACCGGGGAGCTGTTTTTT; CDR3 protein: CASSLLGTGELFF
clone size: .; D gene: TRBD2; V gene: TRBV5-1; J gene: TRBJ2-5; CDR3 length: 18; CDR3 DNA: TGCGCCAGCAGCTTGAGGGGACTAGCGGGGGACCCACAAGAGACCCAGTACTTC; CDR3 protein: CASSLRGLAGDPQETQYF
clone size: few; D gene: .; V gene: TRBV7-2; J gene: TRBJ1-1; CDR3 length: 13; CDR3 DNA: TGTGCCAGCAGCTTGGAGGTGAGGGCTGAAGCTTTCTTT; CDR3 protein: CASSLEVRAEAFF
clone size: .; D gene: TRBD1; V gene: TRBV2; J gene: TRBJ2-7; CDR3 length: 12; CDR3 DNA: TGTGCCACCCGGACAGGGAAATACGAGCAGTACTTC; CDR3 protein: CATRTGKYEQYF
clone size: .; D gene: TRBD1; V gene: TRBV27; J gene: TRBJ2-7; CDR3 length: 13; CDR3 DNA: TGTGCCACCAGGACAGGGGAGGATCGCGAGCAGTACTTC; CDR3 protein: CATRTGEDREQYF
clone size: .; D gene: .; V gene: TRBV6-5; J gene: TRBJ1-5; CDR3 length: 14; CDR3 DNA: TGTGCCAGCAGTTCCCTGCGCAGGGATCAGCCCCAGCATTTT; CDR3 protein: CASSSLRRDQPQHF
clone size: .; D gene: TRBD2; V gene: TRBV6-5; J gene: TRBJ2-3; CDR3 length: 15; CDR3 DNA: TGTGCCAGCAGTTTTAGCGGGAGGGCCACAGATACGCAGTATTTT; CDR3 protein: CASSFSGRATDTQYF
clone size: .; D gene: .; V gene: TRBV18; J gene: TRBJ1-2; CDR3 length: 15; CDR3 DNA: TGTGCCAGCTCACCAAACCAGGCGACTAACTATGGCTACACCTTC; CDR3 protein: CASSPNQATNYGYTF
clone size: .; D gene: TRBD2; V gene: TRBV10-3; J gene: TRBJ2-1; CDR3 length: 17; CDR3 DNA: TGTGCCATCAGTGACTCTGAGGGACTAGCGGGAGTAAATGAGCAGTTCTTC; CDR3 protein: CAISDSEGLAGVNEQFF
clone size: .; D gene: .; V gene: TRBV6-6; J gene: TRBJ2-7; CDR3 length: 11; CDR3 DNA: TGTGCCAGCAGTCTACTATACGAGCAGTACTTC; CDR3 protein: CASSLLYEQYF